This is a list of T cell receptor beta chains from one sample in a study of T cell repertoires in cytomegalovirus infection. TCRdb analysed the reads with MiXCR anew, one entry per CDR3 protein. Altogether 250,000 or so distinct CDR3 sequences are present, about a sixth being singletons, with the ten largest covering less than 50%. The specimen sequenced was CD8+ T cells from PBMCs. These receptor sequences come from a human donor in good health (CMV status not recorded). Some clones in this sample may be carry-over from other donors' samples. CDR3s leave out the opening cysteine and the closing phenylalanine or tryptophan.

v_gene	j_gene	CDR3aa
TRBV15	TRBJ2-1	ATSRDGAGVAISYNEQF
TRBV4-3	TRBJ1-2	ASSQERGLGGYT
TRBV4-2	TRBJ1-1	ASSQDLGVNTEAF
TRBV7-9	TRBJ2-5	ASSLGTGVQETQY
TRBV7-2	TRBJ2-6	ASSLVGQTSSGANVLT
TRBV7-9	TRBJ1-1	ASSLYWQPNTEAF
TRBV5-4	TRBJ2-4	ASSLDSVAKNIQY
TRBV29-1	TRBJ2-7	SVRGGSSYEQY
TRBV6-2/TRBV6-3	TRBJ2-4	ASSYSPGEDKNIQY
TRBV7-9	TRBJ1-1	ASSLALLTGGEAF
TRBV4-1	TRBJ1-2	ASSRPQGAFDYGYT
TRBV2	TRBJ2-7	ASTEAGASYEQY
TRBV4-1	TRBJ2-4	ASSQFSGANIQY
TRBV29-1	TRBJ1-1	SVRYNTEAF
TRBV25-1	TRBJ2-1	ASSEYYALAGNNEQF
TRBV4-3	TRBJ2-1	ASSPGGPGSEQF
TRBV2	TRBJ2-5	ASSEPSGGEETQY
TRBV6-1	TRBJ2-3	ASSEPMTRDTQY
TRBV20-1	TRBJ1-1	SARDWGLGAF
TRBV7-6	TRBJ1-5	ASSPYSNQPQH
TRBV28	TRBJ1-6	ASSSDRGRWGNSPLH
TRBV28	TRBJ1-2	ASTWGDGYT
TRBV7-6	TRBJ1-5	ASSREGFQPQH
TRBV7-3	TRBJ2-1	ASSLGSGNEQF
TRBV7-2	TRBJ2-4	ASSLIRERAKNIQY
TRBV7-2	TRBJ2-1	ASSPHDYNEQF
TRBV12-3/TRBV12-4	TRBJ1-1	ASSLWEVNTEAF
TRBV11-2	TRBJ1-1	ASSLDGAGEVGNTEAF
TRBV20-1	TRBJ2-2	SARDSYQTGELF
TRBV7-9	TRBJ1-2	ASSSQGGGAYGYT
TRBV6-5	TRBJ1-1	ASSYIAGMNTEAF
TRBV6-5	TRBJ1-6	ASSYGDSDSYNSPLH
TRBV28	TRBJ1-1	ASSFSTVHTEAF
TRBV4-1	TRBJ1-6	ASSPSVAGADSPLH
TRBV7-6	TRBJ1-5	ASSSSRGPNQPQH
TRBV2	TRBJ2-7	ASSEGYGLSSYEQY
TRBV24-1	TRBJ2-1	ATSDNRTGGYNEQF
TRBV2	TRBJ1-6	ASSAPKTGTSSYNSPLH
TRBV20-1	TRBJ2-3	SVSGSGAADTQY
TRBV28	TRBJ2-7	ASIQRGRTYEQY
TRBV6-5	TRBJ2-3	ASSGGDPGADTQY
TRBV7-2	TRBJ2-3	ASSLGGGAVTDTQY
TRBV15	TRBJ2-4	ATSPRSGTGGAATKNIQY
TRBV28	TRBJ2-7	ASWDRGFYEQY
TRBV19	TRBJ2-3	ASTPAGGQADTQY